These T cell receptor beta chains were read from a single sample in a study of T cell repertoires in cytomegalovirus infection. These receptors lack a known antigen. One entry per CDR3 protein, called by TCRdb with MiXCR from the reads. The table has some 99,000 distinct CDR3 sequences, 25% to 35% seen once. The sequences come from CD8+ T cells from cultured PBMCs, collected from culture after CMV antigen stimulation. These receptors came from a human donor in good health (CMV status not recorded). Some clones in this sample may be carry-over from other donors' samples. Each CDR3 is given with its conserved first and last residue. The D gene is left open where the match is weak. Only part of the rows carry a size: once, few, many, or a class if the clone is expanded.

V: TRBV6-6
J: TRBJ1-2
D: TRBD1
size: many
CDR3: CASSHRGLNYGYTF
DNA: TGTGCCAGCAGTCACAGGGGTCTTAACTATGGCTACACCTTC

V: TRBV7-1
J: TRBJ2-5
D: -
size: -
CDR3: CASGQTSSQETQYF
DNA: TGTGCCAGCGGTCAAACTAGTTCTCAAGAGACCCAGTACTTC

V: TRBV28
J: TRBJ1-4
D: -
size: -
CDR3: CASSFAGVLGELFF
DNA: TGTGCCAGCAGTTTCGCAGGGGTTCTTGGCGAACTGTTTTTT

V: TRBV7-9
J: TRBJ2-3
D: -
size: many
CDR3: CASSFTTTDTQYF
DNA: TGTGCCAGCAGCTTCACCACCACAGATACGCAGTATTTT

V: TRBV7-8
J: TRBJ1-1
D: -
size: many
CDR3: CASSPGVRDYTEAFF
DNA: TGTGCCAGCAGCCCTGGGGTCCGGGATTACACTGAAGCTTTCTTT

V: TRBV5-6
J: TRBJ2-7
D: -
size: once
CDR3: CASSLAVRRYEQYF
DNA: TGTGCCAGCAGCTTGGCCGTCAGGCGCTACGAGCAGTACTTC

V: TRBV7-9
J: TRBJ2-3
D: -
size: -
CDR3: CASKELWDMQYF
DNA: TGTGCCAGCAAGGAGTTGTGGGATATGCAGTATTTT

V: TRBV2
J: TRBJ2-3
D: TRBD2
size: few
CDR3: CASSGRKRGVPDTQYF
DNA: TGTGCCAGCAGTGGACGGAAGCGGGGGGTTCCAGATACGCAGTATTTT

V: TRBV27
J: TRBJ1-1
D: -
size: -
CDR3: CASSFGQGFTEAFF
DNA: TGTGCCAGCAGTTTTGGTCAGGGGTTCACTGAAGCTTTCTTT

V: TRBV6-5
J: TRBJ1-2
D: -
size: -
CDR3: CASTSWGQGGYTF
DNA: TGTGCCAGCACCTCATGGGGGCAAGGGGGCTACACCTTC

V: TRBV7-2
J: TRBJ2-2
D: TRBD2
size: many
CDR3: CASSMTSGEHGELFF
DNA: TGTGCCAGCAGCATGACTAGCGGCGAGCACGGGGAGCTGTTTTTT

V: TRBV11-2
J: TRBJ1-2
D: -
size: many
CDR3: CASSSRPGTNYGYTF
DNA: TGTGCCAGCAGCTCCAGGCCGGGGACTAACTATGGCTACACCTTC

V: TRBV11-3
J: TRBJ1-1
D: -
size: -
CDR3: CASSRYIGTEAFF
DNA: TGTGCCAGCAGCCGGTATATTGGCACTGAAGCTTTCTTT

V: TRBV7-9
J: TRBJ2-1
D: -
size: -
CDR3: CASSFTGGSYNEQFF
DNA: TGTGCCAGCAGCTTCACTGGGGGATCCTACAATGAGCAGTTCTTC

V: TRBV29-1
J: TRBJ2-1
D: TRBD2
size: few
CDR3: CSVEGLAGGSSYNEQFF
DNA: TGCAGCGTTGAGGGATTAGCGGGGGGAAGCTCCTACAATGAGCAGTTCTTC

V: TRBV7-2
J: TRBJ1-1
D: -
size: few
CDR3: CASSPFGGTEAFF
DNA: TGTGCCAGCAGCCCATTCGGAGGCACTGAAGCTTTCTTT

V: TRBV5-4
J: TRBJ1-1
D: -
size: few
CDR3: CASTTHGLNTEAFF
DNA: TGTGCCAGCACAACGCACGGACTGAACACTGAAGCTTTCTTT

V: TRBV7-9
J: TRBJ1-1
D: -
size: -
CDR3: CASSLVDLGTEAFF
DNA: TGTGCCAGCAGCTTAGTCGACCTGGGCACTGAAGCTTTCTTT

V: TRBV7-2
J: TRBJ1-2
D: -
size: few
CDR3: CASSLDDRSNYGYTF
DNA: TGTGCCAGCAGCTTAGATGACAGGTCTAACTATGGCTACACCTTC

V: TRBV7-3
J: TRBJ2-5
D: -
size: -
CDR3: CASGLVDSQETQYF
DNA: TGTGCCAGCGGCTTAGTCGACAGTCAAGAGACCCAGTACTTC

V: TRBV3-1
J: TRBJ2-7
D: TRBD1
size: -
CDR3: CASSHDYPGQSYEQYF
DNA: TGTGCCAGCAGCCATGATTACCCGGGACAGAGTTACGAGCAGTACTTC

V: TRBV2
J: TRBJ2-7
D: -
size: few
CDR3: CASRDLWGDTPYEQYF
DNA: TGTGCCAGCAGGGACCTCTGGGGGGACACTCCCTACGAGCAGTACTTC

V: TRBV2
J: TRBJ2-5
D: -
size: -
CDR3: CASSESAYRQETQYF
DNA: TGTGCCAGCAGTGAGTCTGCGTACCGCCAAGAGACCCAGTACTTC

V: TRBV7-6
J: TRBJ2-3
D: -
size: few
CDR3: CASSLRAVLLGTSTDTQYF
DNA: TGTGCCAGCAGCTTAAGGGCAGTTTTGTTGGGCACTAGCACAGATACGCAGTATTTT

V: TRBV7-6
J: TRBJ2-1
D: TRBD2
size: many
CDR3: CASSGLAGVDNEQFF
DNA: TGTGCCAGCAGCGGACTAGCGGGGGTAGACAATGAGCAGTTCTTC

V: TRBV11-2
J: TRBJ1-1
D: -
size: -
CDR3: CASSLDRISYQDTEAFF
DNA: TGTGCCAGCAGCTTAGATCGGATCTCTTATCAGGACACTGAAGCTTTCTTT

V: TRBV19
J: TRBJ2-3
D: TRBD1
size: once
CDR3: CASTTGTGVTDTQYF
DNA: TGTGCCAGCACCACCGGGACAGGGGTGACAGATACGCAGTATTTT

V: TRBV7-9
J: TRBJ2-7
D: -
size: many
CDR3: CASSLDLGFSYEQYF
DNA: TGTGCCAGCAGCTTAGATCTGGGTTTCTCTTACGAGCAGTACTTC

V: TRBV6-1
J: TRBJ2-7
D: -
size: few
CDR3: CASSDRSSYEQYF
DNA: TGTGCCAGCAGTGACAGGTCATCCTACGAGCAGTACTTC

V: TRBV5-1
J: TRBJ2-1
D: -
size: -
CDR3: CASSWIQNNEQFF
DNA: TGCGCCAGCAGCTGGATACAGAACAATGAGCAGTTCTTC

V: TRBV7-8
J: TRBJ1-1
D: -
size: few
CDR3: CASSSVGGRLAEAFF
DNA: TGTGCCAGCAGCTCGGTCGGCGGGCGGTTGGCTGAAGCTTTCTTT

V: TRBV28
J: TRBJ2-1
D: -
size: -
CDR3: CASSLSWDPYNEQFF
DNA: TGTGCCAGCAGTTTATCGTGGGATCCCTACAATGAGCAGTTCTTC

V: TRBV4-3
J: TRBJ2-7
D: TRBD1
size: -
CDR3: CASSQTGLDEQYF
DNA: TGCGCCAGCAGCCAGACAGGGTTAGACGAGCAGTACTTC

V: TRBV7-6
J: TRBJ1-2
D: TRBD1
size: -
CDR3: CASSQTGGWYGYTF
DNA: TGTGCCAGCAGCCAGACAGGGGGATGGTATGGCTACACCTTC

V: TRBV19
J: TRBJ1-2
D: -
size: -
CDR3: CASTRTYPYNYGYTF
DNA: TGTGCCAGTACCCGGACGTACCCTTATAACTATGGCTACACCTTC

V: TRBV28
J: TRBJ1-2
D: TRBD1
size: -
CDR3: CASSSNLRDRVGYGYTF
DNA: TGTGCCAGCAGTTCGAACCTCCGGGACAGGGTTGGCTATGGCTACACCTTC

V: TRBV10-3
J: TRBJ1-5
D: -
size: -
CDR3: CAISEEGNQPQHF
DNA: TGTGCCATCAGTGAAGAGGGTAATCAGCCCCAGCATTTT

V: TRBV12-3/TRBV12-4
J: TRBJ2-7
D: TRBD2
size: -
CDR3: CASSLRGIPYEQYF
DNA: TGTGCCAGCAGTTTGCGGGGGATCCCCTACGAGCAGTACTTC

V: TRBV4-2
J: TRBJ2-7
D: TRBD1
size: -
CDR3: CASSQQNRGPYEQYF
DNA: TGTGCCAGCAGCCAACAAAACAGGGGTCCGTACGAGCAGTACTTC

V: TRBV12-3/TRBV12-4
J: TRBJ2-1
D: TRBD2
size: many
CDR3: CASRGGLAGGLNNEQFF
DNA: TGTGCCAGCAGGGGTGGACTAGCGGGGGGCCTCAACAATGAGCAGTTCTTC

V: TRBV12-5
J: TRBJ1-2
D: -
size: -
CDR3: CASGLDPVRGANYGYTF
DNA: TGTGCTAGTGGTTTAGACCCGGTCAGGGGAGCTAACTATGGCTACACCTTC

V: TRBV11-3
J: TRBJ2-3
D: TRBD2
size: few
CDR3: CASSHGTSGDTDTQYF
DNA: TGTGCCAGCAGCCACGGGACTAGCGGGGACACAGATACGCAGTATTTT

V: TRBV6-5
J: TRBJ1-1
D: -
size: -
CDR3: CASSPQTSRGHTEAFF
DNA: TGTGCCAGCAGTCCTCAGACGTCGCGAGGGCACACTGAAGCTTTCTTT

V: TRBV7-4
J: TRBJ1-6
D: -
size: few
CDR3: CASSELDSSYNSPLHF
DNA: TGTGCCAGCAGCGAACTGGACAGCTCCTATAATTCACCCCTCCACTTT

V: TRBV7-6
J: TRBJ1-1
D: TRBD1
size: many
CDR3: CASSEGAPDTEAFF
DNA: TGTGCCAGCAGTGAGGGGGCGCCGGACACTGAAGCTTTCTTT

V: TRBV5-6
J: TRBJ1-6
D: -
size: few
CDR3: CASSLRRDTYNSPLHF
DNA: TGTGCCAGCAGCTTGCGGCGGGATACCTATAATTCACCCCTCCACTTT

V: TRBV18
J: TRBJ1-6
D: TRBD1
size: few
CDR3: CASSPLPGQGTTDSPLHF
DNA: TGTGCCAGCTCACCCCTACCGGGACAGGGGACCACCGATTCACCCCTCCACTTT

V: TRBV7-9
J: TRBJ1-6
D: -
size: -
CDR3: CASSIGGSPLHF
DNA: TGTGCCAGCAGCATAGGCGGATCACCCCTCCACTTT

V: TRBV6-5
J: TRBJ1-3
D: -
size: many
CDR3: CASSIGNTIYF
DNA: TGTGCCAGCAGCATCGGAAACACCATATATTTT

V: TRBV6-5
J: TRBJ1-4
D: -
size: -
CDR3: CASSYRQSFNEKLFF
DNA: TGTGCCAGCAGTTACAGACAGTCATTCAATGAAAAACTGTTTTTT

V: TRBV5-8
J: TRBJ2-1
D: -
size: -
CDR3: CASGESGYNEQFF
DNA: TGTGCCAGCGGGGAGAGCGGGTACAATGAGCAGTTCTTC

V: TRBV7-9
J: TRBJ2-4
D: TRBD1
size: many
CDR3: CASSSILRFPGGVKNIQYF
DNA: TGTGCCAGCAGCTCCATACTCCGCTTCCCAGGGGGTGTCAAAAACATTCAGTACTTC

V: TRBV28
J: TRBJ1-2
D: -
size: -
CDR3: CASSPVMAEGYTF
DNA: TGTGCCAGCAGCCCAGTGATGGCGGAGGGCTACACCTTC

V: TRBV27
J: TRBJ2-1
D: TRBD2
size: -
CDR3: CASTSGGADEQFF
DNA: TGTGCCAGCACTAGCGGGGGGGCGGATGAGCAGTTCTTC

V: TRBV7-9
J: TRBJ2-3
D: -
size: few
CDR3: CASSLDPDTQYF
DNA: TGTGCCAGCAGCTTAGACCCAGATACGCAGTATTTT

V: TRBV20-1
J: TRBJ2-1
D: -
size: -
CDR3: CSALPADYNEQFF
DNA: TGCAGTGCTCTCCCGGCAGACTACAATGAGCAGTTCTTC

V: TRBV19
J: TRBJ1-5
D: TRBD1
size: -
CDR3: CASSFGQGLNQPQHF
DNA: TGTGCCAGTAGTTTTGGACAGGGCCTCAATCAGCCCCAGCATTTT

V: TRBV27
J: TRBJ1-2
D: -
size: -
CDR3: CASSLSMGRDYGYTF
DNA: TGTGCCAGCAGTTTATCCATGGGGCGCGACTATGGCTACACCTTC

V: TRBV4-1
J: TRBJ2-5
D: TRBD2
size: -
CDR3: CASSHLLSGGLQETQYF
DNA: TGCGCCAGCAGCCACCTATTGAGCGGGGGGCTCCAAGAGACCCAGTACTTC